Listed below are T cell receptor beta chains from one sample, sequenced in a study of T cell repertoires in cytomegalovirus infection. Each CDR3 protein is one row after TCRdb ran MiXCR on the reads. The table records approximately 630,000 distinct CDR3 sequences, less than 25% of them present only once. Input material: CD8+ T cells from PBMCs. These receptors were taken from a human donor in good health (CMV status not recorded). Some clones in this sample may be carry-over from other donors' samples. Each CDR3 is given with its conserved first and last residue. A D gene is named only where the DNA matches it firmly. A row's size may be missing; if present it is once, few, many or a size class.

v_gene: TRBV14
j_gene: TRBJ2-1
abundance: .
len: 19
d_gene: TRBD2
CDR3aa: CASSPGLAGGFGPYNEQFF
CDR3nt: TGTGCCAGCAGCCCGGGACTAGCGGGGGGGTTCGGTCCTTACAATGAGCAGTTCTTC

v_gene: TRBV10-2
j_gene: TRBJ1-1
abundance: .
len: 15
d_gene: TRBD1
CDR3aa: CASSADRGQDTEAFF
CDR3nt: TGCGCCAGCAGTGCTGACAGGGGGCAGGACACTGAAGCTTTCTTT

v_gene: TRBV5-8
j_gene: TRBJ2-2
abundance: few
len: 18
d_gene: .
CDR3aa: CASSLVEVADTNTGELFF
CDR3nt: TGTGCCAGCAGCTTGGTCGAGGTCGCAGACACGAACACCGGGGAGCTGTTTTTT

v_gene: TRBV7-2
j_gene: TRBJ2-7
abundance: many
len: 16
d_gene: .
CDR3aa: CASSSLLGQDGPKEYF
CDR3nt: TGTGCCAGCAGCTCTCTCTTAGGGCAGGACGGCCCCAAGGAGTACTTC

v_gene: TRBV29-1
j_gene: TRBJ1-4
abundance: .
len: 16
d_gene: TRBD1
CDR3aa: CSVEGEGAGVNEKLFF
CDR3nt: TGCAGCGTTGAAGGGGAGGGGGCAGGAGTGAATGAAAAACTGTTTTTT

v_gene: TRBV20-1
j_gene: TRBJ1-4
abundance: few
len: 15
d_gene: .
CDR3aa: CSARAWDLEGEKLFF
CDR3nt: TGCAGTGCTAGAGCTTGGGACCTAGAAGGAGAAAAACTGTTTTTT

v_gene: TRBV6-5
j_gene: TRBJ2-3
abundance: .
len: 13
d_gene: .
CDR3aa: CASSPPRGDTRYF
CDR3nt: TGTGCCAGCAGCCCGCCGAGAGGGGATACGCGGTATTTT

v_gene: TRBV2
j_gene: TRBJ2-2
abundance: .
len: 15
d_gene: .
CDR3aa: CASSDPGHSTGELFF
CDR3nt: TGTGCCAGCAGTGATCCGGGACATTCCACCGGGGAGCTGTTTTTT

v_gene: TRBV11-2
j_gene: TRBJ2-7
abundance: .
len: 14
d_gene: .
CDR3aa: CANSLGGRGREQYF
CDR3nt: TGTGCCAACAGCTTAGGGGGGCGTGGCAGGGAGCAGTACTTC

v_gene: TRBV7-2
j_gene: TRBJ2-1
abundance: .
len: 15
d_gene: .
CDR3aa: CASSWPGGPNNEQFF
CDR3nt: TGTGCCAGCAGCTGGCCGGGGGGCCCCAACAATGAGCAGTTCTTC

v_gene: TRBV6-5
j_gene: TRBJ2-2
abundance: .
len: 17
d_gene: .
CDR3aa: CASSYSKGTSNTGELFF
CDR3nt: TGTGCCAGCAGTTACTCGAAGGGGACCTCAAACACCGGGGAGCTGTTTTTT

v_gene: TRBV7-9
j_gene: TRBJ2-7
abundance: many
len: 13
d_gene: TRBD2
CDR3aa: CASLGGATYEQYF
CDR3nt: TGTGCCAGCTTGGGAGGGGCCACCTACGAGCAGTACTTC

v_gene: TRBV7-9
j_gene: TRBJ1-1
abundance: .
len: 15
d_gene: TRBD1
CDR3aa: CASSSTTGGSTEAFF
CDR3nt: TGTGCCAGCAGCTCGACGACAGGGGGAAGCACTGAAGCTTTCTTT